This entry features one T cell receptor (beta chain) sequence. The antigen remains undetermined. 5'RACE template switching produced TCR cDNA carrying a universal primer site and UMIs. TCRdb reprocessed the 5' RACE reads with MiXCR, giving one entry per CDR3 protein. The table includes about 630,000 distinct CDR3 sequences, roughly an eighth detected once. This sample was included in a study of T cells after yellow fever vaccination. Study outcomes and limitations: Overall, a small share of clonotypes was seen in both CD4 and CD8 compartments. A large majority of primary-vaccination clones showed up again after the booster (96% CD4, 88% CD8).

The CDR3 consists of 13 residues. Looked up from germline, CDR1 is SQVTM and CDR2 is ANQGSEA. V lost 4 bases and J lost 7; bases outside the gene matches: 6. The V call is TRBV29-1, the J call TRBJ2-1; 8 positions agree with TRBD2. The source was PBMCs, collected on the day of the yellow fever booster vaccination. This receptor was taken from a man aged 30 to 39 who received the YFV17D yellow fever vaccine. The CDR3 is CSVGGAGVNEQFF. CDR3 coding DNA: TGCAGCGTTGGAGGAGCGGGAGTTAATGAGCAGTTCTTC.